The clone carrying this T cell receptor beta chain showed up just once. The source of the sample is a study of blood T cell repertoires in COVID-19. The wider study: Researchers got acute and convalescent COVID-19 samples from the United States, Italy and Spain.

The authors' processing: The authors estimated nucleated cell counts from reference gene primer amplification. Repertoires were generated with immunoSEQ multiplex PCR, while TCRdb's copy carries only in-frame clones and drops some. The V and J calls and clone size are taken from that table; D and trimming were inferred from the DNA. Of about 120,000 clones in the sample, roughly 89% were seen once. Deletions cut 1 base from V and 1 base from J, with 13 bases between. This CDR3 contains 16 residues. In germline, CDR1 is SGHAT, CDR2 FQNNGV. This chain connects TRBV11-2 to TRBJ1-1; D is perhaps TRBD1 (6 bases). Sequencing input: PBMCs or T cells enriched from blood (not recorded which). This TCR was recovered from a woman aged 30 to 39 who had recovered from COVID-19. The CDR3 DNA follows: TGTGCCAGCAGCTTAGCAACAGGGTCGGGGAACACTGAAGCTTTCTTT. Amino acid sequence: CASSLATGSGNTEAFF.